The rows below give T cell receptor beta chains drawn from one sample of a study of T cell repertoires in cytomegalovirus infection. TCRdb re-called the reads with MiXCR, one entry per CDR3 protein. The sample lists some 700,000 distinct CDR3 sequences; roughly 35% were seen once. Sequencing input: PBMCs. These receptors were obtained from a human donor in good health (CMV status not recorded). Some clones in this sample may be carry-over from other donors' samples. The CDR3 runs from the conserved cysteine through the conserved F or W. Fields, in order: J gene, D gene, V gene, clone size, CDR3 protein, CDR3 DNA. D genes are given only for firm matches. Size is stated for part of the rows, as once, few or many counts, or as a class when the clone is expanded.

J gene: TRBJ2-7; D gene: NA; V gene: TRBV19; clone size: NA; CDR3 protein: CASSRISGVNEQYF; CDR3 DNA: TGTGCCAGCAGTAGGATTAGCGGCGTGAACGAGCAGTACTTC
J gene: TRBJ2-4; D gene: TRBD2; V gene: TRBV15; clone size: few; CDR3 protein: CATRVSGAKNIQYF; CDR3 DNA: TGTGCCACCCGGGTCAGCGGGGCAAAAAACATTCAGTACTTC
J gene: TRBJ1-4; D gene: NA; V gene: TRBV7-8; clone size: many; CDR3 protein: CASSLMGYWVSTNEKLFF; CDR3 DNA: TGTGCCAGCAGCTTAATGGGGTATTGGGTTTCAACTAATGAAAAACTGTTTTTT
J gene: TRBJ2-3; D gene: NA; V gene: TRBV12-3/TRBV12-4; clone size: NA; CDR3 protein: CASSLLRPPSTDTQYF; CDR3 DNA: TGTGCCAGCAGTTTACTGCGCCCACCCAGCACAGATACGCAGTATTTT
J gene: TRBJ2-7; D gene: NA; V gene: TRBV6-2/TRBV6-3; clone size: few; CDR3 protein: CASSSDGAYEQYF; CDR3 DNA: TGTGCCAGCAGTAGCGACGGGGCCTACGAGCAGTACTTC
J gene: TRBJ1-1; D gene: TRBD1; V gene: TRBV4-1; clone size: NA; CDR3 protein: CASSQRTGGATEAFF; CDR3 DNA: TGCGCCAGCAGCCAGAGGACAGGCGGGGCCACTGAAGCTTTCTTT
J gene: TRBJ2-2; D gene: TRBD1; V gene: TRBV27; clone size: few; CDR3 protein: CASSFVTGAGELFF; CDR3 DNA: TGTGCCAGCAGTTTTGTGACAGGGGCCGGGGAGCTGTTTTTT
J gene: TRBJ2-5; D gene: NA; V gene: TRBV7-9; clone size: NA; CDR3 protein: CASSLATLQETRYF; CDR3 DNA: TGTGCCAGCAGCTTAGCGACACTCCAAGAGACCCGGTACTTC
J gene: TRBJ1-5; D gene: TRBD1; V gene: TRBV7-8; clone size: many; CDR3 protein: CASSTKLITGVNSNQPQHF; CDR3 DNA: TGTGCCAGCAGCACAAAACTCATTACAGGGGTCAATAGCAATCAGCCCCAGCATTTT
J gene: TRBJ1-1; D gene: NA; V gene: TRBV7-2; clone size: few; CDR3 protein: CASSLFGQNTEAFF; CDR3 DNA: TGTGCCAGCAGCTTATTTGGTCAGAACACTGAAGCTTTCTTT
J gene: TRBJ1-1; D gene: NA; V gene: TRBV19; clone size: NA; CDR3 protein: CACSFKRQNTEAFF; CDR3 DNA: TGTGCCTGTAGCTTTAAACGACAGAACACTGAAGCTTTCTTT
J gene: TRBJ1-5; D gene: NA; V gene: TRBV6-1; clone size: NA; CDR3 protein: CASSPAGGFNQPQHF; CDR3 DNA: TGTGCCAGCAGCCCCGCCGGGGGTTTCAATCAGCCCCAGCATTTT
J gene: TRBJ2-1; D gene: TRBD2; V gene: TRBV6-2/TRBV6-3; clone size: NA; CDR3 protein: CASKQSGRTYNEQFF; CDR3 DNA: TGTGCCAGCAAACAAAGCGGGAGGACCTACAATGAGCAGTTCTTC
J gene: TRBJ2-7; D gene: TRBD2; V gene: TRBV7-2; clone size: few; CDR3 protein: CASSLGTSGRGYEQYF; CDR3 DNA: TGTGCCAGCAGCTTAGGGACTAGCGGGAGGGGCTACGAGCAGTACTTC
J gene: TRBJ2-7; D gene: NA; V gene: TRBV7-2; clone size: few; CDR3 protein: CASSLRGDSYEQYF; CDR3 DNA: TGTGCCAGCAGCTTAAGGGGGGATTCCTACGAGCAGTACTTC
J gene: TRBJ2-5; D gene: NA; V gene: TRBV6-2/TRBV6-3; clone size: few; CDR3 protein: CASSPNGIQETQYF; CDR3 DNA: TGTGCCAGCAGCCCCAACGGTATCCAAGAGACCCAGTACTTC
J gene: TRBJ1-1; D gene: TRBD1; V gene: TRBV7-6; clone size: few; CDR3 protein: CASSSGQAFGTEAFF; CDR3 DNA: TGTGCCAGCAGCTCTGGACAGGCCTTCGGAACTGAAGCTTTCTTT
J gene: TRBJ2-1; D gene: TRBD2; V gene: TRBV5-6; clone size: many; CDR3 protein: CASSQKSGSGQFF; CDR3 DNA: TGTGCCAGCAGTCAAAAGAGCGGGAGTGGGCAGTTCTTC
J gene: TRBJ1-2; D gene: NA; V gene: TRBV7-9; clone size: few; CDR3 protein: CASSLALTDFDYGYTF; CDR3 DNA: TGTGCCAGCAGCTTAGCGCTGACAGACTTTGACTATGGCTACACCTTC
J gene: TRBJ2-5; D gene: NA; V gene: TRBV9; clone size: few; CDR3 protein: CASSVVGSPKETQYF; CDR3 DNA: TGTGCCAGCAGCGTAGTAGGAAGCCCAAAGGAGACCCAGTACTTC
J gene: TRBJ1-5; D gene: NA; V gene: TRBV2; clone size: NA; CDR3 protein: CASSRGPRVDQPQHF; CDR3 DNA: TGTGCCAGCAGTCGAGGGCCCAGGGTGGATCAGCCCCAGCATTTT
J gene: TRBJ2-7; D gene: NA; V gene: TRBV6-1; clone size: NA; CDR3 protein: CASSKDGRGEQYF; CDR3 DNA: TGTGCCAGCAGTAAGGACGGGAGAGGGGAGCAGTACTTC
J gene: TRBJ2-3; D gene: TRBD2; V gene: TRBV7-3; clone size: few; CDR3 protein: CASKRPGLAKADTQYF; CDR3 DNA: TGTGCCAGCAAAAGACCGGGACTAGCGAAGGCAGATACGCAGTATTTT
J gene: TRBJ1-1; D gene: TRBD1; V gene: TRBV29-1; clone size: NA; CDR3 protein: CSVGWDRGGFNTEAFF; CDR3 DNA: TGCAGCGTTGGATGGGACAGGGGCGGTTTCAACACTGAAGCTTTCTTT
J gene: TRBJ1-2; D gene: NA; V gene: TRBV12-3/TRBV12-4; clone size: NA; CDR3 protein: CASSSDTGTYGYTF; CDR3 DNA: TGTGCCAGCAGTTCTGACACAGGGACCTATGGCTACACCTTC
J gene: TRBJ2-5; D gene: NA; V gene: TRBV20-1; clone size: few; CDR3 protein: CSATALDRRETQYF; CDR3 DNA: TGCAGTGCTACCGCCTTGGATAGAAGGGAGACCCAGTACTTC
J gene: TRBJ1-3; D gene: NA; V gene: TRBV4-1; clone size: NA; CDR3 protein: CASSQDTTGYGNTIYF; CDR3 DNA: TGCGCCAGCAGCCAAGATACCACAGGGTACGGAAACACCATATATTTT
J gene: TRBJ2-1; D gene: TRBD1; V gene: TRBV10-3; clone size: NA; CDR3 protein: CAISGTGGPGYNEQFF; CDR3 DNA: TGTGCCATCAGTGGTACAGGGGGCCCTGGTTACAATGAGCAGTTCTTC
J gene: TRBJ1-5; D gene: NA; V gene: TRBV24-1; clone size: few; CDR3 protein: CATSDLWDQPQHF; CDR3 DNA: TGTGCCACCAGTGACCTCTGGGATCAGCCCCAGCATTTT
J gene: TRBJ2-3; D gene: NA; V gene: TRBV5-1; clone size: NA; CDR3 protein: CASSLVAQASTDTQYF; CDR3 DNA: TGCGCCAGCAGCTTGGTGGCTCAGGCTAGCACAGATACGCAGTATTTT
J gene: TRBJ2-1; D gene: TRBD2; V gene: TRBV7-8; clone size: NA; CDR3 protein: CASSLDWVGLAGTYNEQFF; CDR3 DNA: TGTGCCAGCAGCTTAGACTGGGTGGGTTTAGCGGGGACGTACAATGAGCAGTTCTTC
J gene: TRBJ2-1; D gene: NA; V gene: TRBV28; clone size: NA; CDR3 protein: CASSPAKGYNEQFF; CDR3 DNA: TGTGCCAGCAGTCCCGCAAAGGGCTACAATGAGCAGTTCTTC
J gene: TRBJ2-5; D gene: TRBD2; V gene: TRBV4-1; clone size: NA; CDR3 protein: CASSQGEGETQDF; CDR3 DNA: TGCGCCAGCAGCCAAGGGGAGGGAGAGACCCAGGACTTC
J gene: TRBJ1-3; D gene: NA; V gene: TRBV24-1; clone size: few; CDR3 protein: CATAEGAGNTIYF; CDR3 DNA: TGTGCCACCGCTGAGGGGGCTGGAAACACCATATATTTT
J gene: TRBJ2-3; D gene: TRBD1; V gene: TRBV11-1; clone size: NA; CDR3 protein: CASRPLGQGPDTQYF; CDR3 DNA: TGTGCCAGCAGGCCCCTGGGACAGGGGCCAGATACGCAGTATTTT
J gene: TRBJ1-5; D gene: NA; V gene: TRBV28; clone size: NA; CDR3 protein: CASSVGADNQPQHF; CDR3 DNA: TGTGCCAGCAGTGTGGGGGCGGACAATCAGCCCCAGCATTTT
J gene: TRBJ2-5; D gene: NA; V gene: TRBV20-1; clone size: few; CDR3 protein: CSAIRGSNQETQYF; CDR3 DNA: TGCAGTGCTATCAGGGGTTCGAACCAAGAGACCCAGTACTTC
J gene: TRBJ2-1; D gene: NA; V gene: TRBV12-3/TRBV12-4; clone size: NA; CDR3 protein: CASSQEAGRVRFEQFF; CDR3 DNA: TGTGCCAGCAGTCAGGAGGCAGGCAGGGTCCGCTTTGAGCAGTTCTTC
J gene: TRBJ2-1; D gene: TRBD1; V gene: TRBV7-7; clone size: NA; CDR3 protein: CASSQNRDRGYNEQFF; CDR3 DNA: TGTGCTAGCAGCCAAAACCGGGACAGGGGTTACAATGAGCAGTTCTTC
J gene: TRBJ2-1; D gene: NA; V gene: TRBV28; clone size: NA; CDR3 protein: CASSLWSDSLLNEQFF; CDR3 DNA: TGTGCCAGCAGTTTATGGTCGGACTCGCTCTTAAATGAGCAGTTCTTC
J gene: TRBJ2-3; D gene: TRBD2; V gene: TRBV6-2/TRBV6-3; clone size: few; CDR3 protein: CASSYMALAGGDTQYF; CDR3 DNA: TGTGCCAGCAGTTACATGGCACTAGCGGGGGGAGATACGCAGTATTTT
J gene: TRBJ2-7; D gene: NA; V gene: TRBV7-2; clone size: few; CDR3 protein: CASSLVSGHEQYF; CDR3 DNA: TGTGCCAGCAGCTTAGTCTCCGGGCACGAGCAGTACTTC
J gene: TRBJ2-2; D gene: TRBD1; V gene: TRBV12-3/TRBV12-4; clone size: few; CDR3 protein: CASSPTRTGRGTGELFF; CDR3 DNA: TGTGCCAGCAGTCCAACCCGGACAGGGAGAGGCACCGGGGAGCTGTTTTTT
J gene: TRBJ2-5; D gene: NA; V gene: TRBV6-5; clone size: NA; CDR3 protein: CASSYGGRQETQYF; CDR3 DNA: TGTGCCAGCAGTTATGGGGGGAGACAAGAGACCCAGTACTTC
J gene: TRBJ2-5; D gene: NA; V gene: TRBV12-3/TRBV12-4; clone size: few; CDR3 protein: CASSFLGHQETQYF; CDR3 DNA: TGTGCCAGCAGTTTCCTCGGGCACCAAGAGACCCAGTACTTC
J gene: TRBJ1-3; D gene: NA; V gene: TRBV14; clone size: NA; CDR3 protein: CASSQGTALSGNTIYF; CDR3 DNA: TGTGCCAGCAGCCAAGGGACAGCTCTCTCTGGAAACACCATATATTTT
J gene: TRBJ2-3; D gene: TRBD2; V gene: TRBV7-6; clone size: NA; CDR3 protein: CASSSREGTSGGTDTQYF; CDR3 DNA: TGTGCCAGCAGCTCTCGAGAGGGGACTAGCGGGGGCACAGATACGCAGTATTTT
J gene: TRBJ1-5; D gene: NA; V gene: TRBV28; clone size: NA; CDR3 protein: CASSLNPQHF; CDR3 DNA: TGTGCCAGCAGTTTAAATCCCCAGCATTTT
J gene: TRBJ1-6; D gene: TRBD1; V gene: TRBV28; clone size: few; CDR3 protein: CASSSNRQGAGNNSPLHF; CDR3 DNA: TGTGCCAGCAGTTCAAATCGACAGGGGGCCGGAAATAATTCACCCCTCCACTTT
J gene: TRBJ2-7; D gene: TRBD2; V gene: TRBV7-8; clone size: few; CDR3 protein: CASSASGGLSYEQYF; CDR3 DNA: TGTGCCAGCAGCGCAAGCGGGGGGCTCTCCTACGAGCAGTACTTC
J gene: TRBJ2-1; D gene: NA; V gene: TRBV7-6; clone size: NA; CDR3 protein: CASSITGSSYNEQFF; CDR3 DNA: TGTGCCAGCAGTATCACCGGTTCTTCATACAATGAGCAGTTCTTC
J gene: TRBJ2-3; D gene: TRBD1; V gene: TRBV7-9; clone size: NA; CDR3 protein: CASSSKWTGFDTQYF; CDR3 DNA: TGTGCCAGCAGCTCAAAGTGGACAGGGTTTGATACGCAGTATTTT
J gene: TRBJ1-2; D gene: TRBD1; V gene: TRBV19; clone size: NA; CDR3 protein: CASSPGQPIYGYTF; CDR3 DNA: TGTGCCAGTAGCCCGGGACAGCCGATATATGGCTACACCTTC